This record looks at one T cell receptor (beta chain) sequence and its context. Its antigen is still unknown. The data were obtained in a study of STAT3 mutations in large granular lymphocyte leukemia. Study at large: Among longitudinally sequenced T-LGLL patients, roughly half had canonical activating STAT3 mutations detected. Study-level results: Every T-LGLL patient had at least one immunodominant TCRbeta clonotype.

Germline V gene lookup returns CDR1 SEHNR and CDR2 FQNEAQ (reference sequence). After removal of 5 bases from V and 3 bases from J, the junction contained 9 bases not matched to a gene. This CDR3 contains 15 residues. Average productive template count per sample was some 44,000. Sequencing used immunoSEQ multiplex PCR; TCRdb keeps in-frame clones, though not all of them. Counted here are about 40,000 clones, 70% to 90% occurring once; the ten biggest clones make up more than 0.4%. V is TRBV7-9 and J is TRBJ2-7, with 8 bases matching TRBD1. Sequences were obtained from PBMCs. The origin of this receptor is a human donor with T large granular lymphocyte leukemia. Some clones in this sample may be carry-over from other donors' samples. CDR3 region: CASSSAQGAYYEQYF. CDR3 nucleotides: TGTGCCAGCAGCAGTGCTCAGGGGGCCTACTACGAGCAGTACTTC.